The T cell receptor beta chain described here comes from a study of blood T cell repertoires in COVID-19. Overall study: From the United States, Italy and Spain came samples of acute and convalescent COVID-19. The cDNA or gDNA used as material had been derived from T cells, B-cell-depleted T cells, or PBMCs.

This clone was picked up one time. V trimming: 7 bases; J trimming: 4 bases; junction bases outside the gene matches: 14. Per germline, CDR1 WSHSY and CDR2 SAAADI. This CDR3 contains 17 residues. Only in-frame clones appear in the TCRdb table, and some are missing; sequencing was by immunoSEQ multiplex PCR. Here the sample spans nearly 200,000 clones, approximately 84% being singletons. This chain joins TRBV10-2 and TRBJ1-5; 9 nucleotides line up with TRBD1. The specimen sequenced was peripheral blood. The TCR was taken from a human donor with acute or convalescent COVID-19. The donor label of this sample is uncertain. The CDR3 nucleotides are TGCGCCAGCAATCCGACAGGGGGGCTTCGGGGAAATCAGCCCCAGCATTTT. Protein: CASNPTGGLRGNQPQHF.